Listed here are 15 T cell receptor beta chains from one sample, sequenced in a study of blood T cell repertoires in COVID-19. Data came from immunoSEQ multiplex PCR; TCRdb stores just in-frame clones and leaves some out. In the table there are 200,000 to 250,000 clones, 86% of which are singletons. Sequenced input: peripheral blood. All receptors derive from a woman of 80 years or more with COVID-19, enrolled during active disease.

The V gene is TRBV2, the J gene TRBJ2-5; 12 nucleotides agree with TRBD1. The V segment lost 6 bases and the J segment 10 bases; nucleotides outside the gene matches: 9. Germline V gene data show CDR1 as SNHLY and CDR2 as FYNNEI. CDR3 size: 14 residues. CDR3 residues: CASSSGTGGFHQYF. The CDR3 DNA reads TGTGCCAGCAGCTCCGGGACAGGGGGCTTCCACCAGTACTTC.

CDR3 sequence (DNA): TGTGCCAGCAACCCCATGACAGGGGGCCTGAACACTGAAGCTTTCTTT. This codes for CASNPMTGGLNTEAFF. The rearrangement links TRBV28 to TRBJ1-1; 10 positions agree with TRBD1. Germline CDR1 MDHEN, CDR2 SYDVKM. V lost 7 bases, J lost 0 bases, and 8 bases stayed unmatched. The CDR3 is made up of 16 amino acids.

The chain couples TRBV12-3 or TRBV12-4 to TRBJ1-2, with D maybe TRBD1 (6 bases). CDR3 size: 13 residues. V lost 5 bases and J lost 8, with 15 bases in between. The CDR3 nucleotides are TGTGCCAGCAGTACCCGGACAGAGGGAGGCTACACCTTC. Protein sequence: CASSTRTEGGYTF.

In its sample, this clone was seen once. The chain recombines TRBV28 with TRBJ1-2; maybe TRBD1 (5 bases). Trimming cost V 1 base and J 5 bases, with 14 bases left between them. Germline CDR1 reads MDHEN; CDR2 reads SYDVKM. The CDR3 runs 15 residues. In nucleotides, the CDR3 is TGTGCCAGCAGTTTATTCGCAGGGTCTGGGTATGGCTACACCTTC. This gives the protein CASSLFAGSGYGYTF.

The V call is TRBV27, the J call TRBJ1-3, with D unresolved. Germline V lookup: CDR1 MNHEY, CDR2 SMNVEV (reference sequence). CDR3 length: 13 amino acids. V gave up 3 bases and J gave up 0 bases, with 3 bases separating them. The CDR3 nucleotides are TGTGCCAGCAGTTTCAGCTCTGGAAACACCATATATTTT. This codes for CASSFSSGNTIYF.

The chain carries TRBV7-2 and TRBJ1-3, with D maybe TRBD1 (5 bases). In germline, CDR1 is SGHTA, CDR2 FQGNSA. V was pared by 1 base and J by 0 bases, with 10 bases between. The CDR3 length is 16 residues. The CDR3 here is CASSLGTGFSGNTIYF. CDR3 sequence (DNA): TGTGCCAGCAGCTTAGGAACAGGATTCTCTGGAAACACCATATATTTT. The whole variable domain, remainder taken from reference TRBV7-2 and TRBJ1-3, is GAGVSQSPSNKVTEKGKDVELRCDPISGHTALYWYRQSLGQGLEFLIYFQGNSAPDKSGLPSDRFSAERTGGSVSTLTIQRTQQEDSAVYLCASSLGTGFSGNTIYFGEGSWLTVV.

As regards this clone: Other DNA sequences in the same sample also yield this CDR3. The V gene is TRBV28, the J gene TRBJ1-2; a weak D match, TRBD1 (6 bases). V was cut by 7 bases and J by 0 bases, with 9 bases left in between. The CDR3 spans 13 residues. The germline V gene has CDR1 MDHEN and CDR2 SYDVKM. DNA for the CDR3: TGTGCCAGCAAGGACAGTACTAACTATGGCTACACCTTC. Protein product: CASKDSTNYGYTF.

This sequence joins TRBV9 and TRBJ2-4, with 8 bases fitting TRBD2. The V and J ends lost 0 bases and 5 bases, in that order; junction bases with no gene match: 4. Germline CDR1 reads SGDLS; CDR2 reads YYNGEE. The CDR3 is made up of 15 amino acids. As DNA, the CDR3 is TGTGCCAGCAGCGTAGCGGGGGGGCCAGAAAACATTCAGTACTTC. Protein: CASSVAGGPENIQYF.

A few counts support this clone. The V and J genes are TRBV5-1 and TRBJ2-3; 14 positions agree with TRBD2. The CDR3 consists of 17 residues. Germline assignment: CDR1 SGHRS and CDR2 YFSETQ. The V gene end was trimmed by 4 bases and the J gene end by 1 base; junction bases not matched to a gene: 5. Written as DNA, the CDR3 is TGCGCCAGCAGCCGGGGGACTAGCGGGGGACGCACAGATACGCAGTATTTT. This translates into CASSRGTSGGRTDTQYF.

The V call is TRBV6-5, the J call TRBJ2-7; 9 nucleotides line up with TRBD1. CDR1 MNHEY and CDR2 SVGAGI come from the germline V gene. V trimming: 0 bases; J trimming: 5 bases; junction bases outside the gene matches: 2. The CDR3 length is 14 residues. The CDR3 is CASSYSWTGDEQYF. The CDR3 DNA follows: TGTGCCAGCAGTTACTCCTGGACAGGGGACGAGCAGTACTTC.

This CDR3 reads CEGGTYEQYF. CDR3 DNA: TGTGAAGGGGGTACCTACGAGCAGTACTTC. The chain employs TRBV3-1 (or the pseudogene TRBV3-2) and TRBJ2-7, with TRBD1 as a possible D gene (6 bases). The CDR3 totals 10 residues. CDR1 and CDR2 from the germline V gene are LGHDT and YNNKEL (reference sequence).

The chain uses TRBV12-3 or TRBV12-4 and TRBJ1-2; D is uncertain. The CDR3 extends over 13 amino acids. Between the trimmed V and J ends, which lost 3 bases and 7 bases, there was a span of 12 bases. The CDR3 DNA sequence: TGTGCCAGCAGTTTTGGCGGCGAGGGTGGCTACACCTTC. Amino acid sequence: CASSFGGEGGYTF.

V is TRBV30 and J is TRBJ1-1; D is undetermined. The CDR3 sequence is 11 residues long. Germline V gene sequence: CDR1 GTSNPN, CDR2 SVGIG (reference sequence). V lost 5 bases to trimming and J lost 4 bases, with 8 bases between them. CDR3 sequence: CAWERATEAFF. The CDR3 DNA sequence: TGTGCCTGGGAACGAGCCACTGAAGCTTTCTTT.

The rearrangement joins TRBV7-2 to TRBJ2-1; 10 bases line up with TRBD1. Germline assignment: CDR1 SGHTA and CDR2 FQGNSA. V trimming: 2 bases; J trimming: 12 bases; junction bases outside the gene matches: 7. The CDR3 contains 14 residues. The CDR3 is CASSLRTGGMWQFF. The CDR3 nucleotides are TGTGCCAGCAGCTTACGGACAGGGGGGATGTGGCAGTTCTTC. Full variable domain (outside the CDR3, taken from reference TRBV7-2 and TRBJ2-1): GAGVSQSPSNKVTEKGKDVELRCDPISGHTALYWYRQSLGQGLEFLIYFQGNSAPDKSGLPSDRFSAERTGGSVSTLTIQRTQQEDSAVYLCASSLRTGGMWQFFGPGTRLTVL.

This clone has only a few counts. The rearrangement uses TRBV6-5 and TRBJ1-2, with a possible D match to TRBD1 (6 bases). The germline gives CDR1 MNHEY, CDR2 SVGAGI. Trimming pared 6 bases from V and 0 bases from J, leaving 14 bases between. The CDR3 has 15 residues. The CDR3, as DNA: TGTGCCAGCAGCCCCGCCGGACAGACTAACTATGGCTACACCTTC. Residues: CASSPAGQTNYGYTF.